This T cell receptor (beta chain) was retrieved from a study of T cells in Graves' hyperthyroidism and ophthalmopathy. It was uncontrolled infection, other autoimmune disease, pregnancy or lactation that excluded patients. The authors obtained PBMCs from roughly 10 ml of fresh peripheral blood. What was amplified from RNA transcripts were TCR beta CDR3 regions. An initial round of RT-PCR targeting the TCR CDR3 relied on the HTBI primer set. TCRdb analysed the multiplex PCR reads with MiXCR anew, one entry per CDR3 protein. The sample comprises hundreds of thousands of distinct CDR3 sequences, about 20% of which are singletons, and roughly a third rests with the top ten. As concerns this clonotype: Its matching antigen is unknown.

Germline V CDR1 and CDR2: MNHEY, SVGEGT. The CDR3 is made up of 13 amino acids. The V and J ends lost 4 bases and 3 bases respectively, with 8 bases between them. General study results and limits: Ophthalmopathy was separated from stable hyperthyroidism by a 13 V-J model. Most thyroid-expanded clonotypes above 0.001 were also found in blood.

The sequence derives from a man aged 25 to 40 with Graves' ophthalmopathy. Sequenced material: blood. This chain joins TRBV6-2 or TRBV6-3 and TRBJ2-3; D remains ambiguous. The CDR3 sequence: CASSSSYTDTQYF. For the CDR3, the DNA is TGTGCCAGCAGTTCCTCCTATACAGATACGCAGTATTTT.